A single sample gave rise to the 2 T cell receptor beta chains below, sequenced in a study of control samples from healthy donors and cancer patients. Sequencing used immunoSEQ multiplex PCR; TCRdb keeps in-frame clones, though not all of them. In the table there are around 150,000 clones, around nine tenths of which are singletons. Sequencing was carried out using blood. The receptors here all came from a man in his thirties or forties in good health.

V is TRBV7-3 and J is TRBJ2-3; 12 bases are a match to TRBD1. CDR1 is SGHTA, CDR2 FQGTGA, per germline. This CDR3 contains 17 residues. Trimming removed 5 bases from V and 1 base from J; junction bases left unmatched: 7. The chain's CDR3 is CASSPSGTGGGTDTQYF. In nucleotides, the CDR3 is TGTGCCAGCAGCCCGTCCGGGACAGGGGGCGGCACAGATACGCAGTATTTT.

This chain links TRBV2 with TRBJ1-6; possible D gene TRBD1, 5 bases. This CDR3 region has 15 residues. V was cut by 4 bases and J by 0 bases, with 7 bases left in between. CDR1 is SNHLY and CDR2 is FYNNEI in the germline V gene. The CDR3 coding sequence is TGTGCCAGCAGTGGAGACAGCTCCTATAATTCACCCCTCCACTTT. Protein sequence: CASSGDSSYNSPLHF.